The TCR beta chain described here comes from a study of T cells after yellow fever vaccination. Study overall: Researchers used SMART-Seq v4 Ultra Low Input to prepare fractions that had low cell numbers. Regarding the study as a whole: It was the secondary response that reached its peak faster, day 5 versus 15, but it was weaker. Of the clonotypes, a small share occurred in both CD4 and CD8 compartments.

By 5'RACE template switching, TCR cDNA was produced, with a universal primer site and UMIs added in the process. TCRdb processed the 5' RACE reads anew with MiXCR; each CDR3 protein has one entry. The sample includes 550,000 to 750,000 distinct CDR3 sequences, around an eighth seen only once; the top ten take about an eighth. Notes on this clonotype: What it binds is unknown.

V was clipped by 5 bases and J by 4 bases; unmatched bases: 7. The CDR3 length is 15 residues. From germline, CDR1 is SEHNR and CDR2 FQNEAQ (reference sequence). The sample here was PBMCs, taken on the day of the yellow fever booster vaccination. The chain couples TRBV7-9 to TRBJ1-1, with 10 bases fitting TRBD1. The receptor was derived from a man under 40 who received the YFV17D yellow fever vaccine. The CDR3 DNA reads TGTGCCAGCAGCCCGCGGGACAGGGGAGGCACTGAAGCTTTCTTT. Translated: CASSPRDRGGTEAFF.